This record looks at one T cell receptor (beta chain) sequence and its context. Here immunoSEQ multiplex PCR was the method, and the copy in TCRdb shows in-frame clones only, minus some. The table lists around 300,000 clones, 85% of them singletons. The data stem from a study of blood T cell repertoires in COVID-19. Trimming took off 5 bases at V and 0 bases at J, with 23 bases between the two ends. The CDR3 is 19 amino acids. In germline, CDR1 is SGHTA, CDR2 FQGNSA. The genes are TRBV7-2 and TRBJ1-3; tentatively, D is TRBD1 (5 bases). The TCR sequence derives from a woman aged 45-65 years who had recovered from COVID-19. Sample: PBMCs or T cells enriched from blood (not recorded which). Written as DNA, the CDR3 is TGTGCCAGCAGCCAACTCAGCTATGAGGGGACTCACTCTGGAAACACCATATATTTT. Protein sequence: CASSQLSYEGTHSGNTIYF.